The TCR beta chain under discussion was sequenced for a study of shared clonotypes between healthy human individuals. General study points: The authors expected sequencing depth to affect clonotype sharing among donors. Even with large depth, rarefaction showed that sorted-subset sequencing was incomplete. The study found roughly 5% of naive CD4 clonotypes shared across a handful of donors.

In regard to this clone: No antigen is known for it. At one end the junction does not follow the germline gene, possibly because of a read error.

Germline-derived CDR1 and CDR2 are SQVTM and ANQGSEA. This CDR3 is 14 amino acids long. The assay was carried out at the deep level. Using immunoSEQ multiplex PCR, the repertoire was profiled, and TCRdb retains in-frame clones only, with some absent. Here the sample spans approximately 500,000 clones, about 96% being singletons. Sample: naive CD4+ T cells sorted from blood. As to subset: CD45RA+ positively selected. The receptor was derived from a woman aged 30 to 39 in good health. This sequence joins TRBV29-1 and TRBJ1-3; tentatively, D is TRBD1 (5 bases). The CDR3 bases are TGCAGCGTCGAAGCCGGGACCAGAGGTAACACCATATATTTT. Its translation is CSVEAGTRGNTIYF.